The entry below gives a single TCR beta chain sequence along with its context. The ends were cut back, 7 bases at V and 5 bases at J, with 20 bases in the middle. The CDR3 length is 15 residues. Germline CDR1 is MDHEN and CDR2 is SYDVKM. The data derive from a study of blood T cell repertoires in COVID-19. Study-wide context: The United States, Italy and Spain supplied acute and convalescent COVID-19 samples. T cells, B-cell-depleted T cells, or PBMCs provided the cDNA or gDNA that served as material.

Per the authors' pipeline: Researchers report that nucleated cell counts were estimated from reference gene primer amplification. Profiled with immunoSEQ multiplex PCR; TCRdb holds only in-frame clones, not every one. V and J calls plus clone size are reproduced from that table; the DNA served to infer D and trimming. The table lists 250,000 to 350,000 clones, approximately 84% of them singletons, with about 15% in the top ten. The sample was peripheral blood. The chain recombines TRBV28 with TRBJ1-2, with TRBD1 as a possible D gene (5 bases). The receptor was isolated from a person aged 70 to 80 with COVID-19, enrolled during active disease. The CDR3 spells CASINPLQGGYGYTF. In DNA, the CDR3 is TGTGCCAGCATTAATCCCCTGCAGGGCGGATATGGCTACACCTTC.